The 24 T cell receptor beta chains below were found in one sample sequenced in a study of molecular identifiers for immune sequencing clone quantification. TCRdb called the PCR reads again in MiXCR, with one record for every CDR3 protein. The table has about 320,000 distinct CDR3 sequences, 20% to 25% seen once. The sequenced sample consisted of naive CD8+ T cells from blood, with Jurkat cell RNA spiked in. As for subset: FACS-sorted CD8+CD4-CCR7+CD45RA+ naive T cells. The receptors originated from a human donor in good health. Some libraries in this study had Jurkat cell RNA spiked in.

This chain links TRBV18 with TRBJ1-1; a weak D match, TRBD1 (5 bases). With 3 bases removed from V and 2 bases from J, the gap between germline ends came to 10 bases. The CDR3 is 14 amino acids. Germline V lookup: CDR1 KGHSH, CDR2 LQKENI. This CDR3 reads CASSPYRYNTEAFF. CDR3 nucleotides: TGTGCCAGCTCACCGTACAGGTACAACACTGAAGCTTTCTTT.

Ten or more counts support this clonotype. The chain uses TRBV7-9 and TRBJ2-3; TRBD2 agrees at 9 bases. J lost 5 bases, V lost 5 bases, and 11 bases had no gene match. The CDR3 contains 16 residues. Germline CDR1 SEHNR, CDR2 FQNEAQ (reference sequence). Written as DNA, the CDR3 is TGTGCCAGCAGCCCGTCGGTAGCGGGAGAGGTAGATACGCAGTATTTT. Encoded protein: CASSPSVAGEVDTQYF.

The table lists this clonotype with many counts. The V gene is TRBV29-1, the J gene TRBJ2-5; no firm D call. The CDR3 is made up of 15 amino acids. CDR1 SQVTM and CDR2 ANQGSEA come from the germline V gene. Trimming left V 3 bases short and J 0 bases short, with 14 bases between. CDR3 nucleotide sequence: TGCAGCGTTGATTCGGGCAGCGTGTACCAAGAGACCCAGTACTTC. Its translation: CSVDSGSVYQETQYF.

The J gene is TRBJ2-5, the V gene TRBV13, with D possibly matching TRBD1 (5 bases). CDR3 length: 11 amino acids. Germline-derived CDR1 and CDR2 are PRHDT and FYEKMQ (reference sequence). The germline V and J ends were trimmed by 8 bases and 6 bases, with 10 bases remaining between them. CDR3 in amino acids: CASQGTKTQYF. In DNA, the CDR3 is TGTGCCAGCCAGGGAACGAAGACCCAGTACTTC. The entire variable domain, with the rest obtained from reference TRBV13 and TRBJ2-5, is as follows: AAGVIQSPRHLIKEKRETATLKCYPIPRHDTVYWYQQGPGQDPQFLISFYEKMQSDKGSIPDRFSAQQFSDYHSELNMSSLELGDSALYFCASQGTKTQYFGPGTRLLVL.

This clonotype was found many times. The CDR3 spells CATGTGHQPQHF. CDR3 in DNA: TGTGCCACCGGGACAGGACATCAGCCCCAGCATTTT. The V gene is TRBV15, the J gene TRBJ1-5; 8 bases line up with TRBD1. Germline CDR1 and CDR2: LNHNV and YYDKDF (reference sequence). This CDR3 contains 12 residues. J lost 5 bases, V lost 8 bases, and 2 bases had no gene match.

In its sample, this clonotype was seen a few times. The chain is built from TRBV20-1 and TRBJ2-5, with D tentatively TRBD2 (6 bases). The CDR3 sequence is 13 residues long. The germline V gene has CDR1 DFQATT and CDR2 SNEGSKA (reference sequence). Trimming removed 5 bases from V and 1 base from J, with 11 bases in between. CDR3 sequence (DNA): TGCAGTGCTCCTTGGGACTTCCAAGAGACCCAGTACTTC. This codes for CSAPWDFQETQYF.

This clonotype was counted between two and nine times. The V gene is TRBV29-1, the J gene TRBJ2-1; D gene ambiguous. Trimming removed 4 bases at V and 6 bases at J, with 13 bases between. Germline CDR1 is SQVTM and CDR2 is ANQGSEA. The CDR3 has 13 amino acids. CDR3 protein: CSVVLAEGNEQFF. DNA for the CDR3: TGCAGCGTTGTTCTTGCCGAAGGCAATGAGCAGTTCTTC.

This clonotype was picked up a small number of times. The rearrangement uses TRBV7-9 and TRBJ1-5, with D hard to call. Trimming pared 7 bases from V and 2 bases from J, leaving 12 bases between. This CDR3 has 14 amino acids. Germline V CDR1 and CDR2: SEHNR, FQNEAQ (reference sequence). CDR3 in DNA: TGTGCCAGCATGCCGGGCGCGGGCAATCAGCCCCAGCATTTT. Amino acids: CASMPGAGNQPQHF. The entire variable domain, with the rest obtained from reference TRBV7-9 and TRBJ1-5, is as follows: DTGVSQNPRHKITKRGQNVTFRCDPISEHNRLYWYRQTLGQGPEFLTYFQNEAQLEKSRLLSDRFSAERPKGSFSTLEIQRTEQGDSAMYLCASMPGAGNQPQHFGDGTRLSIL.

This clonotype has at least ten counts. CDR3 DNA sequence: TGTGCCACCTCCAGTCACACACTCACAAGCACAGATACGCAGTATTTT. This translates into CATSSHTLTSTDTQYF. The chain employs TRBV5-6 and TRBJ2-3; no reliable D call. This CDR3 is 16 amino acids long. Deletions cut 9 bases from V and 0 bases from J, with 20 bases between. The germline V gene has CDR1 SGHDT and CDR2 YYEEEE. Full variable domain (remainder filled in from reference TRBV5-6 and TRBJ2-3): DAGVTQSPTHLIKTRGQQVTLRCSPKSGHDTVSWYQQALGQGPQFIFQYYEEEERQRGNFPDRFSGHQFPNYSSELNVNALLLGDSALYLCATSSHTLTSTDTQYFGPGTRLTVL.

Ten or more counts support this clonotype. The CDR3 here is CSVVRSRDGYTF. In DNA form, the CDR3 reads TGCAGCGTTGTGCGCAGCAGGGATGGCTACACCTTC. The J gene is TRBJ1-2, the V gene TRBV29-1; tentatively, D is TRBD1 (5 bases). CDR3 length equals 12 residues. Trimming took off 4 bases at V and 6 bases at J, with 12 bases between the two ends. Germline V gives CDR1 SQVTM, CDR2 ANQGSEA.

The rearrangement uses TRBV11-3 and TRBJ2-2; 9 nucleotides match TRBD2. The germline V gene has CDR1 SGHNT and CDR2 YENEEA. CDR3 length: 16 residues. With 2 bases clipped from V and 6 bases from J, the junction kept 7 bases outside the gene matches. The CDR3 here is CASSLRGSGSPGELFF. CDR3 DNA: TGTGCCAGCAGCTTAAGGGGTAGCGGGAGTCCCGGGGAGCTGTTTTTT.

This clonotype was detected ten times or more. This chain connects TRBV29-1 to TRBJ1-2; TRBD1 agrees at 9 bases. The CDR3 length is 13 residues. Germline V gene lookup returns CDR1 SQVTM and CDR2 ANQGSEA. Trimming cost V 2 bases and J 8 bases; bases outside gene matches: 6. CDR3 sequence (DNA): TGCAGCGTTGAAACAGGGGGCGTTGACGGCTACACCTTC. Protein product: CSVETGGVDGYTF.

The chain couples TRBV6-5 to TRBJ1-2; 9 nucleotides align to TRBD1. The length of the CDR3 is 13 residues. With V trimmed by 7 bases and J by 7 bases, 7 bases remained unmatched. Germline lookup yields CDR1 MNHEY and CDR2 SVGAGI. The CDR3 reads CASTRTGESGYTF. The DNA of the CDR3 is TGTGCCAGCACTCGGACAGGGGAAAGTGGCTACACCTTC.

With regard to this clonotype: This may arise from a read error, as a much more abundant clone is one base away. The rearrangement joins TRBV7-3 to TRBJ2-7; D possibly corresponds to TRBD2 (5 bases). CDR1 SGHTA and CDR2 FQGTGA come from the germline V gene. This CDR3 has 15 residues. The CDR3 nucleotides read TGTGCCAGCAGCTTGTTTGGAGGCAGCTATTACGTGCAGTACTTC. Encoded protein: CASSLFGGSYYVQYF.

This clonotype was recorded at least ten times. The rearrangement joins TRBV12-3 or TRBV12-4 to TRBJ1-1; the D gene is possibly TRBD1 (6 bases). With 4 bases removed from V and 6 bases from J, the gap between germline ends came to 18 bases. CDR3 length equals 15 residues. CDR3 amino acids: CASSSPTGLEAEAFF. CDR3 coding DNA: TGTGCCAGCAGTTCCCCTACAGGGCTCGAAGCTGAAGCTTTCTTT.

In this sample, this clonotype turned up many times. In DNA, the CDR3 is TGTGCCAGCAGTTTCACAGGGGATCAAGAGACCCAGTACTTC. The encoded protein is CASSFTGDQETQYF. The chain uses TRBV27 and TRBJ2-5; 7 nucleotides match TRBD1. The length of the CDR3 is 14 residues. The germline gives CDR1 MNHEY, CDR2 SMNVEV (reference sequence). Losses at the gene ends were 3 bases for V and 2 bases for J; bases not matched to a gene: 3.

This clonotype was seen more than once but under ten times. The V call is TRBV11-3, the J call TRBJ2-3; 7 positions match TRBD1. CDR3 size: 14 residues. V was pared by 8 bases and J by 0 bases, with 5 bases of the junction left unmatched. Germline V gives CDR1 SGHNT, CDR2 YENEEA. The CDR3 reads CASGGQDSTDTQYF. CDR3 nucleotide sequence: TGTGCCAGCGGAGGACAGGATAGCACAGATACGCAGTATTTT.

This clonotype was detected many times. The V and J genes are TRBV20-1 and TRBJ2-1, with D possibly being TRBD2 (6 bases). CDR1 is DFQATT, CDR2 SNEGSKA, per germline (reference sequence). V shed 5 bases and J shed 0 bases, with 14 bases lying between them. The CDR3 spans 15 residues. In DNA form, the CDR3 reads TGCAGTGCTGACGACGGGGGAAGCTCCTACAATGAGCAGTTCTTC. It yields the protein CSADDGGSSYNEQFF.

In this sample, this clonotype turned up many times. V is TRBV7-6 and J is TRBJ1-4; the D gene is possibly TRBD1 (5 bases). The CDR3 length is 14 residues. Trimming pared 3 bases from V and 6 bases from J, leaving 11 bases between. The germline CDR1 and CDR2 sequences are SGHVS and FNYEAQ. CDR3 region: CASSLWDGDEKLFF. DNA for the CDR3: TGTGCCAGCAGCTTGTGGGACGGGGATGAAAAACTGTTTTTT.

This clonotype was recorded at least ten times. The V and J genes are TRBV5-8 and TRBJ2-3, with D unresolved. Germline-derived CDR1 and CDR2 are SGHTS and YDEGEE. The CDR3 consists of 15 residues. Trimming removed 0 bases from V and 4 bases from J, with 12 bases in between. The DNA for the CDR3 is TGTGCCAGCAGCTTGGTTGGTCGCGAGGCAGATACGCAGTATTTT. Translation gives CASSLVGREADTQYF.

To note about this clonotype: One end of the junction fails to match germline, which may point to a read error. The chain uses TRBV5-1 and TRBJ2-5; D not certain. CDR1 is SGHRS, CDR2 YFSETQ, per germline. This CDR3 has 12 amino acids. Here the CDR3 reads CAGSLYQETQYF. CDR3 nucleotides: TGCGCCGGCAGCCTGTACCAAGAGACCCAGTACTTC.

Only a few counts were recorded for this clonotype. The genes are TRBV2 and TRBJ2-1; the match to TRBD2 covers 8 bases. The CDR3 is 14 residues long. With 6 bases clipped from V and 8 bases from J, the junction kept 9 bases outside the gene matches. Per germline, CDR1 SNHLY and CDR2 FYNNEI. CDR3: CASRGLDSPDEQFF. As DNA, the CDR3 is TGTGCCAGCAGGGGACTAGATTCCCCTGATGAGCAGTTCTTC.

This clonotype has a count of ten or more. The V and J genes are TRBV6-2 or TRBV6-3 and TRBJ2-3; 13 bases fit TRBD2. The CDR3 runs to 16 residues. Germline assignment: CDR1 MNHEY and CDR2 SVGEGT. V gave up 5 bases and J gave up 3 bases; unmatched junction bases: 5. The CDR3 DNA is TGTGCCAGCAGTCAACTAGCGGGGGGGAGGACAGATACGCAGTATTTT. This translates into CASSQLAGGRTDTQYF.

The chain links TRBV19 to TRBJ2-7; possible D gene TRBD1, 5 bases. This CDR3 spans 13 amino acids. Trimming pared 5 bases from V and 6 bases from J, leaving 14 bases between. Germline assignment: CDR1 LNHDA and CDR2 SQIVND (reference sequence). CDR3 in amino acids: CASSLGPPPEQYF. CDR3 coding DNA: TGTGCCAGTAGTTTGGGGCCCCCCCCCGAGCAGTACTTC.